One and the same sample provided the 10 T cell receptor beta chains below, sequenced in a study of early stage breast cancer tumors. Libraries were prepared by immunoSEQ multiplex PCR; TCRdb keeps only in-frame clonotypes and omits some of them. The sample records about 51,000 clones, 78% being singletons. Sequenced material: blood. The receptors shown here come from a person aged 40 to 49 with breast cancer.

The genes are TRBV5-1 and TRBJ1-2; D call uncertain. Trimming pared 0 bases from V and 5 bases from J, leaving 11 bases between. The CDR3 consists of 14 residues. Germline V gene sequence: CDR1 SGHRS, CDR2 YFSETQ. Here the CDR3 reads CASSLEGLRYGYTF. Written as DNA, the CDR3 is TGCGCCAGCAGCTTGGAAGGGTTAAGGTATGGCTACACCTTC.

V usage is TRBV5-6 and J usage is TRBJ2-1, with TRBD2 matching 7 bases. The germline CDR1 and CDR2 sequences are SGHDT and YYEEEE. V lost 6 bases and J lost 6; bases outside the gene matches: 9. The CDR3 length is 14 residues. Here the CDR3 DNA reads TGTGCCAGCACGCAAACCCCGGGAGGCAATGAGCAGTTCTTC. This gives the protein CASTQTPGGNEQFF.

The V gene is TRBV5-3, the J gene TRBJ2-5; D might be TRBD2 (6 bases). TRBV5-3 is treated as an ORF (open reading frame) with a function not yet certain. The length of the CDR3 is 14 residues. V dropped 4 bases and J dropped 1 base, with 11 bases sitting between them. Here the CDR3 reads CARSVRDFQETQYF. Written as DNA, the CDR3 is TGTGCCAGAAGCGTAAGGGACTTCCAAGAGACCCAGTACTTC.

As regards this clone: Other DNA sequences in this sample translate to the same CDR3. The rearrangement joins TRBV6-6 to TRBJ1-1, with D maybe TRBD1 (5 bases). Germline loops: CDR1 MNHNY, CDR2 SVGAGI (reference sequence). This CDR3 spans 14 amino acids. V dropped 0 bases and J dropped 1 base, with 6 bases sitting between them. The CDR3 spells CASSYSGANTEAFF. In DNA form, the CDR3 reads TGTGCCAGCAGTTACTCAGGGGCGAACACTGAAGCTTTCTTT.

This clone occurred once. This chain connects TRBV6-1 to TRBJ2-3; 7 bases line up with TRBD1. The germline CDR1 and CDR2 sequences are MNHNS and SASEGT. The CDR3 has 12 residues. V was pared by 11 bases and J by 1 base, with 3 bases of the junction left unmatched. The CDR3 coding sequence is TGTGCCGTAGACAGGGGCACAGATACGCAGTATTTT. It is translated as CAVDRGTDTQYF.

The rearrangement links TRBV6-5 to TRBJ2-7, with D possibly matching TRBD2 (6 bases). Trimming cost V 5 bases and J 0 bases, with 14 bases left between them. This CDR3 comprises 15 residues. The germline CDR1 and CDR2 sequences are MNHEY and SVGAGI. In nucleotides, the CDR3 is TGTGCCAGCAGTCCATACGGGGAGGTCTCCTACGAGCAGTACTTC. Translation: CASSPYGEVSYEQYF.

This clone appeared a single time. The chain uses TRBV7-8 and TRBJ2-1; the match to TRBD2 covers 9 bases. V lost 5 bases, J lost 5 bases, and 10 bases stayed unmatched. CDR1 and CDR2 (germline): SGHVS, FQNEAQ. This CDR3 is built from 16 residues. The CDR3 coding sequence is TGTGCCAGCAGCGACCCGGCGGGAGGGCTCCACAATGAGCAGTTCTTC. Its protein is CASSDPAGGLHNEQFF. The variable domain in full, completed from reference TRBV7-8 and TRBJ2-1, reads GAGVSQSPRYKVAKRGQDVALRCDPISGHVSLFWYQQALGQGPEFLTYFQNEAQLDKSGLPSDRFFAERPEGSVSTLKIQRTQQEDSAVYLCASSDPAGGLHNEQFFGPGTRLTVL.

The chain recombines TRBV11-2 with TRBJ2-3; D not certain. CDR1 SGHAT and CDR2 FQNNGV come from the germline V gene. The CDR3 is made up of 13 amino acids. The germline V and J ends were trimmed by 1 base and 5 bases, with 7 bases remaining between them. The CDR3 DNA reads as TGTGCCAGCAGCTTAGGTAACGGAGATACGCAGTATTTT. Translated: CASSLGNGDTQYF.

This clone was seen once. This CDR3 reads CASSPPGLAGVGIQYF. The CDR3 nucleotides are TGTGCCAGCAGCCCCCCCGGACTAGCGGGAGTAGGCATTCAGTACTTC. V is TRBV9 and J is TRBJ2-4, with 13 bases identical to TRBD2. Per germline, CDR1 SGDLS and CDR2 YYNGEE. V lost 4 bases to trimming and J lost 9 bases; unmatched junction nucleotides: 10. The length of the CDR3 is 16 residues.

This clone was found a few times. The J gene is TRBJ2-5, the V gene TRBV19, with D perhaps TRBD1 or TRBD2 (5 bases each). CDR3 length equals 13 residues. Trimming left V 4 bases short and J 3 bases short, with 9 bases between. Germline loops: CDR1 LNHDA, CDR2 SQIVND (reference sequence). In nucleotides, the CDR3 is TGTGCCAGTAGTACACTGGGGGAAGAGACCCAGTACTTC. This translates into CASSTLGEETQYF.